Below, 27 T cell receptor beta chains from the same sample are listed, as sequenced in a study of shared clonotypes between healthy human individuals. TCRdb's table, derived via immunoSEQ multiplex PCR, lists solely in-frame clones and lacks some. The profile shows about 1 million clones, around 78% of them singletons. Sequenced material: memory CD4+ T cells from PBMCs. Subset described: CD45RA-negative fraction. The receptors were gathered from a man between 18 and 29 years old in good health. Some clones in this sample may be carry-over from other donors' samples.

For the CDR3, the DNA is TGCGCCAGCAGCGTGGATGGACTAGCGGGGGACAATGAGCAGTTCTTC. Protein sequence: CASSVDGLAGDNEQFF. This rearrangement joins TRBV5-1 to TRBJ2-1; 13 bases are shared with TRBD2. In germline, CDR1 is SGHRS, CDR2 YFSETQ. With V trimmed by 4 bases and J by 5 bases, 6 bases remained unmatched. This CDR3 has 16 residues.

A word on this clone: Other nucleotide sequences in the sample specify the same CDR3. The DNA of the CDR3 is TGTGCCAGCTCACCGGACATCAATCAGCCCCAGCATTTT. Translating gives CASSPDINQPQHF. This rearrangement joins TRBV18 to TRBJ1-5; D is perhaps TRBD1 (5 bases). Trimming left V 3 bases short and J 3 bases short, with 6 bases between. Germline V lookup: CDR1 KGHSH, CDR2 LQKENI. This CDR3 has 13 amino acids.

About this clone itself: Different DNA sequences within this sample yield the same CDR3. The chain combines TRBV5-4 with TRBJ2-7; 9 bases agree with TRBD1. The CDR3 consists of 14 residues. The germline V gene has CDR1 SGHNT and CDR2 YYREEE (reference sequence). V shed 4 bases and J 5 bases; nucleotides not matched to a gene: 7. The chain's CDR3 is CASSLGQGVHEQYF. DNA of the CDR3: TGTGCCAGCAGCCTGGGACAGGGCGTCCACGAGCAGTACTTC.

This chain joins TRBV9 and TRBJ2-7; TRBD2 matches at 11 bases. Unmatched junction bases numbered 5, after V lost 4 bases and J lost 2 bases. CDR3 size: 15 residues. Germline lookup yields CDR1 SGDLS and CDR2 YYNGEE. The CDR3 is CASSPGTSGTYEQYF. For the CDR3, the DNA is TGTGCCAGCAGCCCTGGGACTAGCGGTACCTACGAGCAGTACTTC.

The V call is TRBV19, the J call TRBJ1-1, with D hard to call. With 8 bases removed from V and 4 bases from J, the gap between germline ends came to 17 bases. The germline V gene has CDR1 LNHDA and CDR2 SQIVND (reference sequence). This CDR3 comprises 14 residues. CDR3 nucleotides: TGTGCCAGTGGTCCCTCGGGGAGGGCCACTGAAGCTTTCTTT. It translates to CASGPSGRATEAFF.

The CDR3 is CASSSDGATNEKLFF. CDR3 sequence (DNA): TGTGCCAGCAGCTCCGACGGTGCAACTAATGAAAAACTGTTTTTT. This rearrangement joins TRBV28 to TRBJ1-4, with D hard to call. The CDR3 has 15 amino acids. Germline values: CDR1 MDHEN, CDR2 SYDVKM. V lost 6 bases to trimming and J lost 0 bases, with 11 bases between them.

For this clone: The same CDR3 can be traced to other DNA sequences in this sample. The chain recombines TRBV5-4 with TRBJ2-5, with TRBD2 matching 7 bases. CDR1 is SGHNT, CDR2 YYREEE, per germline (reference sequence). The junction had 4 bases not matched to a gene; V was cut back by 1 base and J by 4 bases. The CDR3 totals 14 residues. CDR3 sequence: CASSLPGGRETQYF. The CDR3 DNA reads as TGTGCCAGCAGCTTGCCGGGAGGTAGAGAGACCCAGTACTTC.

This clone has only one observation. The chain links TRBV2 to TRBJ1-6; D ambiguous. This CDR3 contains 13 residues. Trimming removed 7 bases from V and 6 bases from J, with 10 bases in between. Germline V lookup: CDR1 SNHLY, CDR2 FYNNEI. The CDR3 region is CASKASLNSPLHF. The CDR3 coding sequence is TGTGCCAGCAAGGCCAGCCTTAATTCACCCCTCCACTTT.

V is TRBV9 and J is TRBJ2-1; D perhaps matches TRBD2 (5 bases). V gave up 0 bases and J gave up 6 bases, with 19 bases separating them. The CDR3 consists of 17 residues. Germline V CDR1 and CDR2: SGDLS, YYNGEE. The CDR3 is CASSVDRGGSLINEQFF. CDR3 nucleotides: TGTGCCAGCAGCGTAGACCGAGGCGGGTCTCTTATCAATGAGCAGTTCTTC.

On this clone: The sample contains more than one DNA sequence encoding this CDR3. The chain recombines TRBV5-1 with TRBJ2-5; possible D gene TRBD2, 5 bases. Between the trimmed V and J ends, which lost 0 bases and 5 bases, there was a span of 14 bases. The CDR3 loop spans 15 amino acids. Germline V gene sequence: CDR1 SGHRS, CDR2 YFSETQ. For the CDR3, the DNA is TGCGCCAGCAGCTTGGGGGCCTCCCGAGGGGAGACCCAGTACTTC. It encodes CASSLGASRGETQYF.

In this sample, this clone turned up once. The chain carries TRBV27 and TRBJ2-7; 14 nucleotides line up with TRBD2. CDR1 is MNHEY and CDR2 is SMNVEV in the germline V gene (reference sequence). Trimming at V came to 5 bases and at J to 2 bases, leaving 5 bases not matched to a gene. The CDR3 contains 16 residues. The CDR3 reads CASSRPTSGGAYEQYF. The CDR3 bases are TGTGCCAGCAGTCGGCCGACTAGCGGGGGGGCCTACGAGCAGTACTTC.

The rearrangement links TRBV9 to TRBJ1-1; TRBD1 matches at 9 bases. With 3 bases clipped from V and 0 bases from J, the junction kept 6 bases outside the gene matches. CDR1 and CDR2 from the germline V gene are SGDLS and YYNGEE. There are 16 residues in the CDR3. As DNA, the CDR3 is TGTGCCAGCAGCGCACAGGGGGCGTTCGTGAACACTGAAGCTTTCTTT. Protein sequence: CASSAQGAFVNTEAFF.

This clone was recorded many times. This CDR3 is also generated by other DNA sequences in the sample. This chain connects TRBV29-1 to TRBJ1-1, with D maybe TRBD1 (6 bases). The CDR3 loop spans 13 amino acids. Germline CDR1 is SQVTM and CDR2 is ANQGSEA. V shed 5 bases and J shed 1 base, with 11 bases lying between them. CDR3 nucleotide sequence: TGCAGCGTTAGCCAGGGGACGAACACTGAAGCTTTCTTT. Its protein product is CSVSQGTNTEAFF.

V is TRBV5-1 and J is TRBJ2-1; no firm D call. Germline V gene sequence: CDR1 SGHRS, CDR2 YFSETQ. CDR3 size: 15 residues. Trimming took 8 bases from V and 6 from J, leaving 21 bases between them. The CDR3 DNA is TGCGCCAGTCTCTTAACCGCCAATTCGGGCAATGAGCAGTTCTTC. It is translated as CASLLTANSGNEQFF.

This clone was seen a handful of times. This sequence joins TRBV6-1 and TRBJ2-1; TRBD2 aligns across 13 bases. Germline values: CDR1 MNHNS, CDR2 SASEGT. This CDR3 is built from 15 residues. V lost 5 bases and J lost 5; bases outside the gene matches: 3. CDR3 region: CASSPGLAGHNEQFF. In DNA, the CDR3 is TGTGCCAGCAGTCCGGGACTAGCGGGGCACAATGAGCAGTTCTTC.

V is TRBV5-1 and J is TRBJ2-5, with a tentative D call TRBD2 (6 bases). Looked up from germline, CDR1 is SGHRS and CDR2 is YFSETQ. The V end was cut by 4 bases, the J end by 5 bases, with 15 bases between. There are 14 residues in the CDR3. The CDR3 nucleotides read TGCGCCAGCAGCGCGGGGACCGCCGGGGAGACCCAGTACTTC. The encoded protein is CASSAGTAGETQYF.

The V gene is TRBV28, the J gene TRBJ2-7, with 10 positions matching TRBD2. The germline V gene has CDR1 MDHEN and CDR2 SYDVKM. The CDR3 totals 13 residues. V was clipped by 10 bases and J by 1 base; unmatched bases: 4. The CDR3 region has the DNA TGTGCCACCCGGACTAGCGGTTCCTACGAGCAGTACTTC. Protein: CATRTSGSYEQYF.

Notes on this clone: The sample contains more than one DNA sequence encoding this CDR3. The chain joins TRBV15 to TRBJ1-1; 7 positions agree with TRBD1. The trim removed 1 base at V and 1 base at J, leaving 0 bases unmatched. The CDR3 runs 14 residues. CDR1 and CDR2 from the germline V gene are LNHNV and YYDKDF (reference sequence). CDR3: CATSRGTGNTEAFF. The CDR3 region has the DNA TGTGCCACCAGCAGAGGGACAGGGAACACTGAAGCTTTCTTT.

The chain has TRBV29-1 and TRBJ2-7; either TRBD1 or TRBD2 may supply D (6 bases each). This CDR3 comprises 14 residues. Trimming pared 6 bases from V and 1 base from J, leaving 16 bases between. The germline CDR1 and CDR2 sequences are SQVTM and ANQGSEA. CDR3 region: CSVVDRTTSYEQYF. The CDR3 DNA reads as TGCAGCGTCGTCGACAGGACTACTTCCTACGAGCAGTACTTC.

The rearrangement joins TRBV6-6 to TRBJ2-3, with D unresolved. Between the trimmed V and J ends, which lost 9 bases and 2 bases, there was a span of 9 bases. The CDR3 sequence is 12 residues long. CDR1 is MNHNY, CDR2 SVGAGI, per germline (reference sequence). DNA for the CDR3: TGTGCCAGTAACTCTATCACAGATACGCAGTATTTT. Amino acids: CASNSITDTQYF.

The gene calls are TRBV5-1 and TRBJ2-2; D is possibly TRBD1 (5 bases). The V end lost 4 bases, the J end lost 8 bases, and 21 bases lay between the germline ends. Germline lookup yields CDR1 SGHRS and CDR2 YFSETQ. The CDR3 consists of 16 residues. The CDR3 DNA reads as TGCGCCAGCAGCATACAGGTTGTCGGCACTGGAGGGGAGCTGTTTTTT. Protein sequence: CASSIQVVGTGGELFF.

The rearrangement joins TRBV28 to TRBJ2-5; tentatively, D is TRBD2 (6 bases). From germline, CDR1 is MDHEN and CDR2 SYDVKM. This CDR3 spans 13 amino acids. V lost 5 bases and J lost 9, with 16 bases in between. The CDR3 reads CASSPVDWRAQYF. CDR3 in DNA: TGTGCCAGCAGTCCGGTGGATTGGAGGGCCCAGTACTTC.

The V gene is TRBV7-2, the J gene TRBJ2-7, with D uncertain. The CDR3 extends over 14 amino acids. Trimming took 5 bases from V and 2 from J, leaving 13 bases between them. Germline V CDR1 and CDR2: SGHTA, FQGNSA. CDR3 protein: CASSPGGWAYEQYF. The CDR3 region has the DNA TGTGCCAGCAGCCCGGGCGGTTGGGCCTACGAGCAGTACTTC.

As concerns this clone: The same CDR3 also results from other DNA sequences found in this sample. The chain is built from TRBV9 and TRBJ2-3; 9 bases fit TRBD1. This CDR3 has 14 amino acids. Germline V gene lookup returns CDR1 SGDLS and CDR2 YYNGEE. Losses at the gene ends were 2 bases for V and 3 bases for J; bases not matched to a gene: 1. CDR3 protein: CASSVDRGTDTQYF. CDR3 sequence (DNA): TGTGCCAGCAGCGTGGACAGGGGAACAGATACGCAGTATTTT.

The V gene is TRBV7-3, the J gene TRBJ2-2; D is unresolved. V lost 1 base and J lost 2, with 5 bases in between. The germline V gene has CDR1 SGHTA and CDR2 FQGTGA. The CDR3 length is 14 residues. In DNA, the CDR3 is TGTGCCAGCAGCTTAATGAGTAACACCGGGGAGCTGTTTTTT. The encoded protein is CASSLMSNTGELFF.

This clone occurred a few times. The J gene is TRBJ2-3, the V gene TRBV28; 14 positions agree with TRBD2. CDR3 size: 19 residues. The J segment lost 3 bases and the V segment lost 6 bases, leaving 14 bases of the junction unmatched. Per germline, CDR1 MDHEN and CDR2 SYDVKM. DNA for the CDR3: TGTGCCAGCAGGCCTACCGGGACTAGCGGGGGCACCCAAACAGATACGCAGTATTTT. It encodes CASRPTGTSGGTQTDTQYF.

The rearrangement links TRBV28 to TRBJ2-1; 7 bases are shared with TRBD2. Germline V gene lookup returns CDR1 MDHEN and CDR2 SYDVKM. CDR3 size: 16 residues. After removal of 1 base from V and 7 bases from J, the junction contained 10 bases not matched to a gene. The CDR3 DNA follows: TGTGCCAGCAGTTTATATGGATCGGCGGGAGAGAATGAGCAGTTCTTC. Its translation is CASSLYGSAGENEQFF.